The 28 T cell receptor beta chains in this list originate from one sample, sequenced in a study of blood T cells in healthy people across ages. A second 7 to 11 cycle PCR used barcoded and J-beta primers. TCRdb passed the 5' RACE reads through MiXCR, listing each CDR3 protein once. The sample holds approximately 780,000 distinct CDR3 sequences; approximately 24% are singletons and the top ten take around 3%. This sample was also put to use in a study of T cells of mothers and their children.

The sample consisted of blood. The receptors here all came from a boy aged 5-17 years in good health.

In its sample, this clonotype was seen a few times. V is TRBV5-1 and J is TRBJ2-5; 9 bases map to TRBD1. The closer fit of TRBJ2-1 to the DNA end suggests the J call may be wrong. The CDR3 has 18 residues. CDR1 SGHRS and CDR2 YFSETQ come from the germline V gene. CDR3 nucleotides: TGCGCCAGCAGCTTCCGGGACAGGGAAACGCGCTCCTACAATGAGCAGTTCTTC. It yields the protein CASSFRDRETRSYNEQFF.

V gene TRBV28 combines with J gene TRBJ2-3; tentative D call: TRBD2 (6 bases). The V end lost 2 bases, the J end lost 5 bases, and 14 bases lay between the germline ends. Germline CDR1 MDHEN, CDR2 SYDVKM. The CDR3 sequence is 15 residues long. The CDR3 is CASSLDLQGGDTQYF. The DNA for the CDR3 is TGTGCCAGCAGTTTAGATCTGCAGGGAGGAGATACGCAGTATTTT.

V is TRBV9 and J is TRBJ2-4, with TRBD2 matching 7 bases. V dropped 0 bases and J dropped 8; count of bases not matched to a gene: 5. This CDR3 has 14 residues. Germline V gives CDR1 SGDLS, CDR2 YYNGEE. CDR3 in amino acids: CASSVGGEGYIQYF. The CDR3 coding sequence is TGTGCCAGCAGCGTAGGAGGGGAGGGTTACATTCAGTACTTC.

This sequence joins TRBV27 and TRBJ1-2; no clear D. The CDR3 contains 16 residues. V gave up 2 bases and J gave up 8 bases, with 21 bases separating them. Germline loops: CDR1 MNHEY, CDR2 SMNVEV (reference sequence). The CDR3 DNA is TGTGCCAGCAGTTTAGGAGGTTCGGTTCCCGTAACGGGCTACACCTTC. It translates to CASSLGGSVPVTGYTF.

This clonotype was detected a few times. The chain recombines TRBV5-1 with TRBJ2-3, with a possible D match to TRBD1 (5 bases). CDR1 is SGHRS and CDR2 is YFSETQ in the germline V gene. The V end lost 2 bases, the J end lost 0 bases, and 10 bases lay between the germline ends. The CDR3 runs to 15 residues. CDR3 in DNA: TGCGCCAGCAGCTTTCAGGGCATGAGCACAGATACGCAGTATTTT. It codes for CASSFQGMSTDTQYF.

The table lists this clonotype with a few counts. The genes are TRBV18 and TRBJ2-1; no definite D call. V lost 3 bases and J 5 bases, leaving 14 bases between the germline ends. The CDR3 totals 15 residues. CDR1 KGHSH and CDR2 LQKENI come from the germline V gene. The CDR3, as DNA: TGTGCCAGCTCACCTACCGGCCCTTCCCACAATGAGCAGTTCTTC. Translation gives CASSPTGPSHNEQFF.

This clonotype was seen a handful of times. As DNA, the CDR3 is TGCAGTGCTAGGGTGCCAGGGGGTAAGAATGAGCAGTTCTTC. Translation gives CSARVPGGKNEQFF. V and J are TRBV20-1 and TRBJ2-1; TRBD1 matches at 7 bases. With V trimmed by 3 bases and J by 7 bases, 9 bases remained unmatched. The CDR3 loop spans 14 amino acids. CDR1 and CDR2 (germline): DFQATT, SNEGSKA (reference sequence).

This clonotype appeared a few times. The chain couples TRBV20-1 to TRBJ2-7, with 9 bases identical to TRBD2. The CDR3 consists of 15 residues. The V gene end was trimmed by 3 bases and the J gene end by 0 bases; junction bases not matched to a gene: 6. Germline V gene sequence: CDR1 DFQATT, CDR2 SNEGSKA (reference sequence). The CDR3 nucleotides are TGCAGTGCTAGTATAGCGGGGGATCGCTCCTACGAGCAGTACTTC. It is translated as CSASIAGDRSYEQYF.

The chain employs TRBV25-1 and TRBJ2-7; D is perhaps TRBD2 (5 bases). The CDR3 covers 13 residues. V shed 7 bases and J shed 2 bases, with 12 bases lying between them. Looked up from germline, CDR1 is MGHDK and CDR2 is SYGVNS. The CDR3 is CASTSRETYEQYF. The CDR3 DNA reads as TGTGCCAGCACGAGCCGGGAAACCTACGAGCAGTACTTC.

With regard to this clonotype: The junction and the germline gene differ at one end; a read error may be behind it. The chain couples TRBV5-1 to TRBJ2-5, with D uncertain. Germline values: CDR1 SGHRS, CDR2 YFSETQ. This CDR3 has 16 amino acids. CDR3 in amino acids: CASNLELMRTWGTQYF. For the CDR3, the DNA is TGCGCCAGCAACTTGGAATTGATGAGGACCTGGGGGACCCAGTACTTC.

This clonotype was recorded a few times. J is TRBJ2-1 and V is TRBV5-4, with D possibly matching TRBD1 (5 bases). V dropped 4 bases and J dropped 12 bases, with 17 bases sitting between them. The CDR3 length is 13 residues. Per the germline V gene, CDR1 is SGHNT and CDR2 is YYREEE (reference sequence). The CDR3 DNA reads as TGTGCCAGCAGCGTCCTGGGGCCCCCTGGGCAGTTCTTC. It specifies CASSVLGPPGQFF.

This clonotype turned up a few times. V usage is TRBV4-1 and J usage is TRBJ2-1; D not certain. The end of the DNA aligns better with TRBJ2-7, so the J call may be wrong. Germline V gene sequence: CDR1 MGHRA, CDR2 YSYEKL. The CDR3 is 16 residues long. The CDR3, as DNA: TGCGCCAGCAGCCAAGCGGTCCAGCGAGGAATCTACGAGCAGTACTTC. This sequence encodes CASSQAVQRGIYEQYF.

This clonotype appeared a few times. One end of the junction varies from germline; a read error may be responsible. The gene calls are TRBV10-3 and TRBJ1-3; D is perhaps TRBD1 (5 bases). Germline lookup yields CDR1 ENHRY and CDR2 SYGVKD. The CDR3 is 12 residues long. CDR3 loop: CAISERLDTIYF. CDR3 bases: TGTGCCATCAGTGAAAGGTTGGACACCATATACTTT.

The rearrangement uses TRBV7-2 and TRBJ2-3; D could derive from TRBD1 or TRBD2 (5 bases each). Germline CDR1 SGHTA, CDR2 FQGNSA. V was trimmed by 0 bases and J by 3 bases, leaving 13 bases between them. CDR3 length equals 16 residues. This chain's CDR3 is CASSLAKGTPTDTQYF. The CDR3 nucleotides read TGTGCCAGCAGCTTAGCGAAAGGGACCCCGACAGATACGCAGTATTTT.

The V call is TRBV13, the J call TRBJ2-5; 7 bases fit TRBD1. The V segment lost 0 bases and the J segment 5 bases; nucleotides outside the gene matches: 12. The germline V gene has CDR1 PRHDT and CDR2 FYEKMQ (reference sequence). The CDR3 extends over 17 amino acids. The CDR3 sequence is CASSLGGGTGVWETQYF. The CDR3 region has the DNA TGTGCCAGCAGCTTAGGGGGCGGTACAGGGGTTTGGGAGACCCAGTACTTC.

In this sample, this clonotype turned up a few times. The chain couples TRBV12-3 or TRBV12-4 to TRBJ2-4; D possibly uses TRBD1 or TRBD2 (5 bases each). The CDR3 totals 15 residues. Trimming shortened V by 7 bases and J by 3 bases, and 16 bases separated the two germline ends. CDR3 loop: CASTLWARGKNIQYF. CDR3 coding DNA: TGTGCCAGCACCTTGTGGGCGAGGGGCAAAAACATTCAGTACTTC.

This chain connects TRBV9 to TRBJ1-5; TRBD1 aligns across 7 bases. V gave up 3 bases and J gave up 3 bases; unmatched junction bases: 3. The CDR3 loop spans 14 amino acids. The germline V gene has CDR1 SGDLS and CDR2 YYNGEE. CDR3 amino acids: CASSGGQNNQPQHF. CDR3 nucleotide sequence: TGTGCCAGCAGCGGGGGACAGAACAATCAGCCCCAGCATTTT.

The genes are TRBV29-1 and TRBJ1-5; D gene ambiguous. Trimming pared 1 base from V and 4 bases from J, leaving 8 bases between. Per the germline V gene, CDR1 is SQVTM and CDR2 is ANQGSEA. The CDR3 consists of 13 residues. The CDR3 loop reads CSVEVGRNQPQHF. CDR3 DNA sequence: TGCAGCGTTGAAGTGGGCAGGAATCAGCCCCAGCATTTT.

This clonotype was counted between two and nine times. This chain uses TRBV5-1 with TRBJ2-7; a weak D match, TRBD2 (6 bases). Trimming stripped 4 bases from V and 6 bases from J, with 14 bases between. CDR3 length: 13 residues. Germline CDR1 SGHRS, CDR2 YFSETQ. The CDR3 DNA follows: TGCGCCAGCAGCCGACGGGGGAGTGGCGAGCAGTACTTC. This gives the protein CASSRRGSGEQYF.

As regards this clonotype: A read error may account for a junction end that differs from germline. V is TRBV28 and J is TRBJ2-5; TRBD1 is a possible D gene (6 bases). Germline V lookup: CDR1 MDHEN, CDR2 SYDVKM. The CDR3 is 15 residues long. The CDR3 protein is CASKRSRGTIETQHF. CDR3 coding DNA: TGTGCCAGCAAGAGGTCGAGAGGGACAATTGAGACCCAGCACTTC.

The CDR3 nucleotides read TGTGCCACTGGGTCCGGGACAGACAACTATGGCTACACCTTC. Translation gives CATGSGTDNYGYTF. The chain is built from TRBV24-1 and TRBJ1-2; 7 nucleotides agree with TRBD1. Per germline, CDR1 KGHDR and CDR2 SFDVKD. This CDR3 has 14 amino acids. The V gene end was trimmed by 10 bases and the J gene end by 2 bases; junction bases not matched to a gene: 9.

CDR3 in amino acids: CASRQMTGAEAFF. The CDR3 nucleotides are TGTGCCAGCAGACAAATGACAGGGGCTGAAGCTTTCTTT. The chain combines TRBV12-3 or TRBV12-4 with TRBJ1-1, with 8 bases lining up with TRBD1. V trimming: 6 bases; J trimming: 6 bases; junction bases outside the gene matches: 6. The CDR3 loop spans 13 amino acids.

This clonotype was detected a few times. The J gene is TRBJ2-4, the V gene TRBV20-1; D not certain. The CDR3 extends over 17 amino acids. Germline V lookup: CDR1 DFQATT, CDR2 SNEGSKA (reference sequence). Trimming took off 0 bases at V and 3 bases at J, with 18 bases between the two ends. The CDR3 nucleotides are TGCAGTGCTAGAGATATGGGTAGCAGTTTAGGCAAAAACATTCAGTACTTC. As protein: CSARDMGSSLGKNIQYF.

Of note for this clonotype: The conserved closing phenylalanine or tryptophan is absent in this CDR3, likely reflecting a read error. The rearrangement links TRBV19 to TRBJ1-6, with D unclear. Trimming removed 10 bases at V and 2 bases at J, with 27 bases between. Germline V gene sequence: CDR1 LNHDA, CDR2 SQIVND (reference sequence). The CDR3 length is 19 residues. The CDR3 coding sequence is TGTGCCAACACAGCCGGCGGACGGTTTATCGTCCCCTATAATTCACCCCTCCACCTT. This codes for CANTAGGRFIVPYNSPLHL.

The gene calls are TRBV10-3 and TRBJ2-6; D is ambiguous. CDR3 length: 12 amino acids. CDR1 and CDR2 from the germline V gene are ENHRY and SYGVKD. V gave up 10 bases and J gave up 4 bases, with 8 bases separating them. CDR3 region: CATSPGANVLTF. The CDR3, as DNA: TGTGCCACCTCCCCAGGGGCCAACGTCCTGACTTTC.

The chain carries TRBV20-1 and TRBJ2-1; tentative D call: TRBD2 (5 bases). The V gene lost 5 bases and the J gene lost 9 bases, with 8 bases spanning the gap. This CDR3 has 10 amino acids. Per the germline V gene, CDR1 is DFQATT and CDR2 is SNEGSKA (reference sequence). The CDR3, as DNA: TGCAGTGCTCGGCGGGCTGAGCAGTTCTTC. The encoded protein is CSARRAEQFF.

In this sample, this clonotype turned up many times. The chain uses TRBV5-1 and TRBJ2-3; the D call may be TRBD1 or TRBD2 (5 bases each). CDR3 size: 13 residues. Germline V gene sequence: CDR1 SGHRS, CDR2 YFSETQ. V was clipped by 0 bases and J by 7 bases, with 9 bases between them. The CDR3 bases are TGCGCCAGCAGCTTGGAAGGGACGAATACGCAGTATTTT. This codes for CASSLEGTNTQYF.

This clonotype was counted only a few times. This rearrangement joins TRBV12-5 to TRBJ1-3; tentative D call: TRBD1 (6 bases). V lost 7 bases and J 4 bases, leaving 11 bases between the germline ends. The CDR3 spans 13 residues. CDR1 and CDR2 from the germline V gene are LGHNT and FRNRAP. The CDR3: CASAPGAGNTIYF. The CDR3 nucleotides are TGTGCTAGTGCCCCAGGGGCCGGAAACACCATATATTTT.